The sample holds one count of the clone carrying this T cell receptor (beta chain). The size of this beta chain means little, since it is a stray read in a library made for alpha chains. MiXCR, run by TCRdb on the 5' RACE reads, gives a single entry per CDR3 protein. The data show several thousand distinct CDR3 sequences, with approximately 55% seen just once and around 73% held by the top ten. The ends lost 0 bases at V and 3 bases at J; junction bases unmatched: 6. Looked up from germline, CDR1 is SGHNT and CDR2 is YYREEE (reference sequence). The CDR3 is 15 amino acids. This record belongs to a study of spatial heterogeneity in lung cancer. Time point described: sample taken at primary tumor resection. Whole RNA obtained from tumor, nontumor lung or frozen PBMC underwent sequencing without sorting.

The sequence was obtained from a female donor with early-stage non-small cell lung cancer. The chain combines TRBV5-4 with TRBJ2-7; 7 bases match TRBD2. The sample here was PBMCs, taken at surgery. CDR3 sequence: CASSLASGTLYEQYF. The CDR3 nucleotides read TGTGCCAGCAGCTTGGCCAGCGGGACGCTCTACGAGCAGTACTTC. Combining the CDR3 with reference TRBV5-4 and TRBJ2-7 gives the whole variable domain ETGVTQSPTHLIKTRGQQVTLRCSSQSGHNTVSWYQQALGQGPQFIFQYYREEENGRGNFPPRFSGLQFPNYSSELNVNALELDDSALYLCASSLASGTLYEQYFGPGTRLTVT.